A single sample gave rise to the 18 T cell receptor beta chains below, sequenced in a study of tumor-infiltrating lymphocytes in localized non-small cell lung cancer. Repertoires were generated with immunoSEQ multiplex PCR, while TCRdb's copy carries only in-frame clones and drops some. This sample has around 9,600 clones; approximately 82% occur once, and the top ten carry 9.8%. Sequencing was performed on lung tumor tissue. The receptors stem from a human donor with non-small cell lung cancer.

The rearrangement uses TRBV5-6 and TRBJ2-5, with 8 bases matching TRBD2. Germline-derived CDR1 and CDR2 are SGHDT and YYEEEE. Trimming at V came to 3 bases and at J to 3 bases, leaving 1 base not matched to a gene. The CDR3 covers 13 residues. CDR3: CASSWGLEETQYF. For the CDR3, the DNA is TGTGCCAGCAGCTGGGGACTAGAAGAGACCCAGTACTTC. Full variable domain (missing parts from reference TRBV5-6 and TRBJ2-5): DAGVTQSPTHLIKTRGQQVTLRCSPKSGHDTVSWYQQALGQGPQFIFQYYEEEERQRGNFPDRFSGHQFPNYSSELNVNALLLGDSALYLCASSWGLEETQYFGPGTRLLVL.

The chain employs TRBV27 and TRBJ2-7; D possibly corresponds to TRBD2 (6 bases). CDR1 and CDR2 from the germline V gene are MNHEY and SMNVEV (reference sequence). Trimming left V 7 bases short and J 9 bases short, with 13 bases between. The CDR3 is made up of 11 amino acids. The DNA for the CDR3 is TGTGCCAGCAAGCGGGCCCGCGGGCAGTACTTC. The encoded protein is CASKRARGQYF.

This chain joins TRBV18 and TRBJ1-5; D remains unclear. Germline CDR1 KGHSH, CDR2 LQKENI. V lost 6 bases and J 2 bases, leaving 17 bases between the germline ends. This CDR3 has 16 amino acids. Written as DNA, the CDR3 is TGTGCCAGCTCTTTGGACGTCCCCTGGGGCAATCAGCCCCAGCATTTT. Its protein product is CASSLDVPWGNQPQHF.

This chain links TRBV30 with TRBJ1-1, with no clear D. The CDR3 is 13 amino acids. Trimming removed 1 base at V and 2 bases at J, with 8 bases between. In germline, CDR1 is GTSNPN, CDR2 SVGIG (reference sequence). CDR3 region: CAWSEYRNTEAFF. CDR3 DNA: TGTGCCTGGAGTGAGTATCGAAACACTGAAGCTTTCTTT. Supplemented by reference TRBV30 and TRBJ1-1, the full variable domain reads SQTIHQWPATLVQPVGSPLSLECTVEGTSNPNLYWYRQAAGRGLQLLFYSVGIGQISSEVPQNLSASRPQDRQFILSSKKLLLSDSGFYLCAWSEYRNTEAFFGQGTRLTVV.

V and J are TRBV7-8 and TRBJ2-7; D remains ambiguous. This CDR3 has 12 amino acids. Germline CDR1 reads SGHVS; CDR2 reads FQNEAQ. Trimming shortened V by 3 bases and J by 2 bases, and 5 bases separated the two germline ends. As DNA, the CDR3 is TGTGCCAGCAGCTTGAACGCCTACGAGCAGTACTTC. It is translated as CASSLNAYEQYF. The full variable domain, completed using reference TRBV7-8 and TRBJ2-7, is GAGVSQSPRYKVAKRGQDVALRCDPISGHVSLFWYQQALGQGPEFLTYFQNEAQLDKSGLPSDRFFAERPEGSVSTLKIQRTQQEDSAVYLCASSLNAYEQYFGPGTRLTVT.

V usage is TRBV7-9 and J usage is TRBJ2-5; D remains ambiguous. The CDR3 consists of 15 residues. V lost 1 base to trimming and J lost 5 bases, with 14 bases between them. The germline CDR1 and CDR2 sequences are SEHNR and FQNEAQ (reference sequence). This CDR3 reads CASSLVSTNGETQYF. DNA of the CDR3: TGTGCCAGCAGCTTAGTATCTACCAACGGGGAGACCCAGTACTTC. Complete variable domain (other parts from reference TRBV7-9 and TRBJ2-5): DTGVSQNPRHKITKRGQNVTFRCDPISEHNRLYWYRQTLGQGPEFLTYFQNEAQLEKSRLLSDRFSAERPKGSFSTLEIQRTEQGDSAMYLCASSLVSTNGETQYFGPGTRLLVL.

There are a few counts of this clone. The chain employs TRBV30 and TRBJ2-1; TRBD2 matches at 7 bases. Looked up from germline, CDR1 is GTSNPN and CDR2 is SVGIG (reference sequence). The J segment lost 8 bases and the V segment lost 1 base, leaving 2 bases of the junction unmatched. The CDR3 is made up of 12 amino acids. CDR3 in amino acids: CAWSATSHEQFF. CDR3 sequence (DNA): TGTGCCTGGAGTGCGACTAGCCATGAGCAGTTCTTC.

The chain links TRBV19 to TRBJ2-7; 11 nucleotides align to TRBD2. CDR1 is LNHDA and CDR2 is SQIVND in the germline V gene (reference sequence). The CDR3 extends over 16 amino acids. The J segment lost 3 bases and the V segment lost 1 base, leaving 5 bases of the junction unmatched. Here the CDR3 DNA reads TGTGCCAGTAGTATAGGACTAGCGGGGATCCACTACGAGCAGTACTTC. Translated: CASSIGLAGIHYEQYF.

The chain recombines TRBV19 with TRBJ2-1; perhaps TRBD1 as D (5 bases). Germline V gene data show CDR1 as LNHDA and CDR2 as SQIVND (reference sequence). This CDR3 contains 14 residues. V was cut by 1 base and J by 5 bases, with 9 bases left in between. DNA of the CDR3: TGTGCCAGTAGTATAGGCAGGGCCAACAATGAGCAGTTCTTC. This translates into CASSIGRANNEQFF.

The chain uses TRBV11-3 and TRBJ2-7; TRBD2 matches at 7 bases. Trimming at V came to 0 bases and at J to 2 bases, leaving 4 bases not matched to a gene. The V gene's germline CDR1 is SGHNT and CDR2 YENEEA. The CDR3 is 15 residues long. CDR3 residues: CASSLEPGGPYEQYF. The CDR3, as DNA: TGTGCCAGCAGCTTAGAGCCGGGAGGACCCTACGAGCAGTACTTC.

The chain links TRBV30 to TRBJ1-2; 10 bases align to TRBD1. Germline trimming cut 3 bases from V and 5 bases from J; bases unmatched to any gene: 6. This CDR3 is 14 amino acids long. In germline, CDR1 is GTSNPN, CDR2 SVGIG (reference sequence). CDR3 nucleotides: TGTGCCTGGAGGCAGGGACAGGGGTGGTATGGCTACACCTTC. It yields the protein CAWRQGQGWYGYTF.

The chain couples TRBV15 to TRBJ2-3, with TRBD2 matching over 10 bases. In germline, CDR1 is LNHNV, CDR2 YYDKDF (reference sequence). CDR3 size: 20 residues. V lost 1 base to trimming and J lost 3 bases; unmatched junction nucleotides: 16. The CDR3 here is CATSRVRTSGHLYATDTQYF. CDR3 DNA sequence: TGTGCCACCAGCAGAGTGAGGACTAGCGGACACCTATATGCGACAGATACGCAGTATTTT.

This rearrangement joins TRBV4-1 to TRBJ1-4; TRBD1 is a possible D gene (6 bases). The V end lost 3 bases, the J end lost 0 bases, and 8 bases lay between the germline ends. The germline gives CDR1 MGHRA, CDR2 YSYEKL. This CDR3 region has 15 residues. The CDR3 coding sequence is TGCGCCAGCAGCCACAGGGACACAACTAATGAAAAACTGTTTTTT. Its protein product is CASSHRDTTNEKLFF.

The J gene is TRBJ2-3, the V gene TRBV18; D is possibly TRBD1 (5 bases). Trimming took off 2 bases at V and 0 bases at J, with 12 bases between the two ends. This CDR3 has 16 amino acids. Looked up from germline, CDR1 is KGHSH and CDR2 is LQKENI. This CDR3 is CASSPGQGSSTDTQYF. The CDR3 DNA follows: TGTGCCAGCTCACCAGGGCAGGGCTCTAGCACAGATACGCAGTATTTT.

The gene calls are TRBV5-6 and TRBJ2-5; a possible D gene is TRBD2 (5 bases). V was trimmed by 1 base and J by 3 bases, leaving 19 bases between them. The CDR3 extends over 17 amino acids. From germline, CDR1 is SGHDT and CDR2 YYEEEE. The CDR3, as DNA: TGTGCCAGCAGCTTGAATTCTCTGCTAGCTGGTAAAGAGACCCAGTACTTC. It codes for CASSLNSLLAGKETQYF. Drawing the rest from reference TRBV5-6 and TRBJ2-5, the complete variable domain is DAGVTQSPTHLIKTRGQQVTLRCSPKSGHDTVSWYQQALGQGPQFIFQYYEEEERQRGNFPDRFSGHQFPNYSSELNVNALLLGDSALYLCASSLNSLLAGKETQYFGPGTRLLVL.

The chain couples TRBV14 to TRBJ2-7; 7 nucleotides agree with TRBD2. CDR1 is SGHDN, CDR2 FVKESK, per germline. The J segment lost 2 bases and the V segment lost 4 bases, leaving 8 bases of the junction unmatched. This CDR3 is built from 15 residues. CDR3 sequence (DNA): TGTGCCAGCAGCCGTATGAGCGGGGCTGCCTACGAGCAGTACTTC. This translates into CASSRMSGAAYEQYF.

The chain is built from TRBV7-6 and TRBJ1-1; D gene ambiguous. This CDR3 has 13 residues. Germline V gene sequence: CDR1 SGHVS, CDR2 FNYEAQ. The V end lost 5 bases, the J end lost 1 base, and 8 bases lay between the germline ends. The CDR3 DNA follows: TGTGCCAGCAGCGCGAATTGGAACACTGAAGCTTTCTTT. It is translated as CASSANWNTEAFF.

The gene calls are TRBV7-2 and TRBJ1-2, with a weak D call TRBD1 (6 bases). The CDR3 covers 16 residues. Germline values: CDR1 SGHTA, CDR2 FQGNSA. V lost 4 bases and J 6 bases, leaving 21 bases between the germline ends. The CDR3 is CASSSRGTSRGNGYTF. CDR3 coding DNA: TGTGCCAGCAGCTCGAGGGGGACATCCAGAGGGAATGGCTACACCTTC.